This TCR beta chain emerged from a study of siplizumab effects on memory and regulatory T cells. Study outcomes and limitations: Naive T cells looked more diverse than memory cells and looked like major alloresponse contributors. The authors could not assign a naive or memory phenotype to roughly 75-97% of proliferating CD4+ or CD8+ clones. Sequences below about 10^-5 frequency were poorly captured, and few alloreactive clones mapped to unstimulated subsets.

The V gene lost 6 bases and the J gene lost 0 bases, with 18 bases spanning the gap. The CDR3 runs to 17 residues. Germline assignment: CDR1 SNHLY and CDR2 FYNNEI. Roughly 10^5 TCR templates underwent assay in every sample. Profiled with immunoSEQ multiplex PCR; TCRdb holds only in-frame clones, not every one. This table has roughly 82,000 clones, around 90% appearing once. About this clone: Antigen specificity is unknown.

The chain couples TRBV2 to TRBJ1-3; D is possibly TRBD1 (5 bases). The material sequenced was Tregs sorted from blood. This sequence originates from a human donor in good health. CDR3 sequence: CASRGRMPSFSGNTIYF. CDR3 sequence (DNA): TGTGCCAGCAGGGGACGTATGCCATCCTTCTCTGGAAACACCATATATTTT. Filled out from reference TRBV2 and TRBJ1-3, the complete variable domain reads EPEVTQTPSHQVTQMGQEVILRCVPISNHLYFYWYRQILGQKVEFLVSFYNNEISEKSEIFDDQFSVERPDGSNFTLKIRSTKLEDSAMYFCASRGRMPSFSGNTIYFGEGSWLTVV.